The 15 T cell receptor beta chains in this list originate from one sample, sequenced in a study of OX40 agonist ivuxolimab in advanced cancers. Clones were read by immunoSEQ multiplex PCR, and TCRdb kept only the in-frame ones, dropping some. This table has over 85,000 clones, approximately 89% appearing once. The material was CD4+ or CD8+ T cells sorted from blood, obtained in a trial of the OX40 agonist ivuxolimab. These receptors were collected from an adult with an advanced solid tumor such as melanoma, head and neck, liver or kidney cancer.

The J gene is TRBJ2-2, the V gene TRBV19, with 7 nucleotides matching TRBD1. The V gene's germline CDR1 is LNHDA and CDR2 SQIVND (reference sequence). This CDR3 has 18 amino acids. J gave up 0 bases and V 5 bases, and 12 bases lay outside the gene matches. The CDR3: CASSPEGAIVANTGELFF. In DNA, the CDR3 is TGTGCCAGTAGTCCTGAGGGGGCGATCGTCGCGAACACCGGGGAGCTGTTTTTT.

The chain couples TRBV5-1 to TRBJ2-5; weak D call: TRBD1 (6 bases). This CDR3 spans 14 amino acids. Trimming cost V 4 bases and J 0 bases, with 10 bases left between them. Germline V gives CDR1 SGHRS, CDR2 YFSETQ. CDR3 residues: CASSRDTNQETQYF. The CDR3 region has the DNA TGCGCCAGCAGCCGGGACACTAACCAAGAGACCCAGTACTTC.

In its sample, this clone was seen a few times. Other nucleotide sequences from this sample produce the same CDR3. The V call is TRBV7-9, the J call TRBJ1-2, with D maybe TRBD1 (6 bases). V was pared by 5 bases and J by 2 bases, with 9 bases between. CDR3 size: 13 residues. Looked up from germline, CDR1 is SEHNR and CDR2 is FQNEAQ (reference sequence). The CDR3 loop is CASSHGQNYGYTF. The CDR3 nucleotides read TGTGCCAGCAGCCACGGACAGAACTATGGCTACACCTTC.

The chain recombines TRBV28 with TRBJ1-2; 8 positions agree with TRBD1. Germline CDR1 and CDR2: MDHEN and SYDVKM. With 8 bases clipped from V and 8 bases from J, the junction kept 13 bases outside the gene matches. The CDR3 runs to 14 residues. As DNA, the CDR3 is TGTGCCAGCCGACAGGGGTCCTCGACAAGGGGCTACACCTTC. Protein: CASRQGSSTRGYTF.

V usage is TRBV4-3 and J usage is TRBJ1-4; the D is unclear. The CDR3 length is 15 residues. Germline values: CDR1 LGHNA, CDR2 YSLEER. V was clipped by 1 base and J by 3 bases, with 9 bases between them. As DNA, the CDR3 is TGCGCCAGCAGCCAAGCGGCAGGAGCTAATGAAAAACTGTTTTTT. Its translation: CASSQAAGANEKLFF.

The V call is TRBV5-1, the J call TRBJ2-1, with 7 bases fitting TRBD2. The germline gives CDR1 SGHRS, CDR2 YFSETQ. The length of the CDR3 is 15 residues. The trim removed 2 bases at V and 3 bases at J, leaving 5 bases unmatched. The chain's CDR3 is CASSLAGLNYNEQFF. CDR3 in DNA: TGCGCCAGCAGCTTAGCGGGACTGAACTACAATGAGCAGTTCTTC.

This clone was seen a single time. This chain uses TRBV5-4 with TRBJ1-3; no definite D call. Trimming took off 5 bases at V and 1 base at J, with 10 bases between the two ends. The CDR3 runs 14 residues. Germline V gives CDR1 SGHNT, CDR2 YYREEE (reference sequence). CDR3 in amino acids: CASSPDPSGNTIYF. For the CDR3, the DNA is TGTGCCAGCAGTCCGGACCCTTCTGGAAACACCATATATTTT.

This clone is a singleton in its sample. This chain connects TRBV18 to TRBJ1-1; 7 bases line up with TRBD1. The V and J ends lost 6 bases and 0 bases, in that order; junction bases with no gene match: 4. This CDR3 spans 14 amino acids. Germline CDR1 is KGHSH and CDR2 is LQKENI. The CDR3 bases are TGTGCCAGCTCGCTACAGGGGATGAACACTGAAGCTTTCTTT. It specifies CASSLQGMNTEAFF.

The chain carries TRBV5-6 and TRBJ2-7; 10 bases are shared with TRBD2. The CDR3 loop spans 16 amino acids. Germline trimming cut 0 bases from V and 0 bases from J; bases unmatched to any gene: 3. The germline V gene encodes CDR1 SGHDT and CDR2 YYEEEE. In nucleotides, the CDR3 is TGTGCCAGCAGCTTGGTAAGCGGGGGGGTCTCCTACGAGCAGTACTTC. Translating it yields CASSLVSGGVSYEQYF.

The CDR3 bases are TGCAGCGTTGAAATGGGAGATACGCAGTATTTT. Translated: CSVEMGDTQYF. V usage is TRBV29-1 and J usage is TRBJ2-3; D gene ambiguous. Germline assignment: CDR1 SQVTM and CDR2 ANQGSEA. CDR3 length: 11 amino acids. V lost 2 bases to trimming and J lost 5 bases, with 5 bases between them.

This clone was seen once. V gene TRBV19 combines with J gene TRBJ1-1; D remains ambiguous. V lost 6 bases, J lost 5 bases, and 13 bases lay in between. Looked up from germline, CDR1 is LNHDA and CDR2 is SQIVND (reference sequence). The CDR3 runs to 13 residues. DNA of the CDR3: TGTGCCAGTAGCGCAGGTCGCCAGACTGAAGCTTTCTTT. This sequence encodes CASSAGRQTEAFF.

Notes on this clone: This CDR3 is also generated by other DNA sequences in the sample. The V call is TRBV7-6, the J call TRBJ2-2; the D is unclear. Germline V lookup: CDR1 SGHVS, CDR2 FNYEAQ. Trimming removed 6 bases from V and 1 base from J, with 3 bases in between. The CDR3 spans 12 residues. This CDR3 reads CASSRNTGELFF. As DNA, the CDR3 is TGTGCCAGCAGTCGGAACACCGGGGAGCTGTTTTTT.

This clone has a single count. This chain links TRBV28 with TRBJ1-1, with D perhaps matching TRBD1 (6 bases). This CDR3 has 16 amino acids. Per germline, CDR1 MDHEN and CDR2 SYDVKM. The V gene lost 5 bases and the J gene lost 5 bases, with 21 bases spanning the gap. This CDR3 reads CASSPPSGGGRTEAFF. CDR3 in DNA: TGTGCCAGCAGTCCCCCGTCGGGAGGGGGAAGAACTGAAGCTTTCTTT. The full variable domain, rest sourced from reference TRBV28 and TRBJ1-1, is DVKVTQSSRYLVKRTGEKVFLECVQDMDHENMFWYRQDPGLGLRLIYFSYDVKMKEKGDIPEGYSVSREKKERFSLILESASTNQTSMYLCASSPPSGGGRTEAFFGQGTRLTVV.

This clone was counted a few times. This chain connects TRBV4-3 to TRBJ2-7, with 7 bases that match TRBD1. V lost 0 bases to trimming and J lost 3 bases; unmatched junction nucleotides: 8. In germline, CDR1 is LGHNA, CDR2 YSLEER. CDR3 length equals 16 residues. The CDR3, as DNA: TGCGCCAGCAGCCAAGACTACAGGGGTATGGACTACGAGCAGTACTTC. It translates to CASSQDYRGMDYEQYF.

The chain employs TRBV4-3 and TRBJ2-5; D is ambiguous. V dropped 0 bases and J dropped 3 bases, with 5 bases sitting between them. Germline CDR1 and CDR2: LGHNA and YSLEER. CDR3 size: 13 residues. CDR3 in amino acids: CASSQEAEETQYF. CDR3 DNA sequence: TGCGCCAGCAGCCAAGAGGCTGAAGAGACCCAGTACTTC.